These 20 T cell receptor beta chains share one sample of origin, sequenced in a study of T-cell reconstitution after alpha-beta-depleted transplantation in children. During its preparation, the TCRbeta library received unique molecular identifiers. TCRdb recomputed calls from the PCR reads with MiXCR, one row per CDR3 protein. The sample holds about 240,000 distinct CDR3 sequences; about 25% are singletons and the top ten take roughly 2.6%. This specimen consisted of PBMCs, obtained before TCRalphabeta/CD19-depleted stem cell transplant. Receptors originate from a girl aged 2-15 years with Fanconi anemia, due to receive a stem cell transplant.

There are many counts of this clonotype. This chain connects TRBV5-5 to TRBJ2-1; 7 nucleotides agree with TRBD1. CDR1 and CDR2 from the germline V gene are SGHKS and YYEKEE (reference sequence). V was pared by 3 bases and J by 0 bases, with 3 bases of the junction left unmatched. The CDR3 length is 15 residues. In nucleotides, the CDR3 is TGTGCCAGCAGCTGGGACAGAAGCTCCTACAATGAGCAGTTCTTC. Translating gives CASSWDRSSYNEQFF.

This clonotype was found many times. CDR3 bases: TGTGCCAGCAGTTACCCGGGACTAGCGTCTCGGGAGCTGTTTTTT. This sequence encodes CASSYPGLASRELFF. The chain joins TRBV6-5 to TRBJ2-2; 10 bases match TRBD2. The junction had 6 bases not matched to a gene; V was cut back by 2 bases and J by 9 bases. The CDR3 covers 15 residues. CDR1 is MNHEY and CDR2 is SVGAGI in the germline V gene.

The rearrangement joins TRBV18 to TRBJ2-1, with 8 bases that match TRBD2. Germline trimming cut 3 bases from V and 0 bases from J; bases unmatched to any gene: 7. This CDR3 region has 17 residues. Per the germline V gene, CDR1 is KGHSH and CDR2 is LQKENI. CDR3 DNA sequence: TGTGCCAGCTCACCGGGACTAGGGTTCAGCTCCTACAATGAGCAGTTCTTC. It yields the protein CASSPGLGFSSYNEQFF.

J is TRBJ2-7 and V is TRBV20-1; 8 bases are a match to TRBD1. The CDR3 length is 18 residues. V dropped 1 base and J dropped 0; count of bases not matched to a gene: 14. CDR1 DFQATT and CDR2 SNEGSKA come from the germline V gene (reference sequence). The CDR3 loop reads CSARALRTGPRSSYEQYF. DNA of the CDR3: TGCAGTGCTAGAGCTTTGAGGACAGGGCCCCGAAGCTCCTACGAGCAGTACTTC.

CDR3 amino acids: CASSEATGGFFSYNEQFF. The CDR3 nucleotides read TGTGCCAGCAGTGAAGCGACGGGAGGGTTCTTCTCCTACAATGAGCAGTTCTTC. The genes are TRBV6-1 and TRBJ2-1, with 8 bases aligning to TRBD2. There are 18 residues in the CDR3. From germline, CDR1 is MNHNS and CDR2 SASEGT. With 0 bases clipped from V and 0 bases from J, the junction kept 7 bases outside the gene matches.

This chain links TRBV20-1 with TRBJ2-1; D gene ambiguous. This CDR3 is 14 amino acids long. Germline CDR1 is DFQATT and CDR2 is SNEGSKA (reference sequence). Trimming took off 3 bases at V and 3 bases at J, with 12 bases between the two ends. This chain's CDR3 is CSASSVRGYNEQFF. The CDR3 DNA reads TGCAGTGCTAGCAGCGTCCGTGGCTACAATGAGCAGTTCTTC.

This clonotype has a count of ten or more. The V and J genes are TRBV29-1 and TRBJ2-1; D is perhaps TRBD2 (7 bases). The germline gives CDR1 SQVTM, CDR2 ANQGSEA. Trimming left V 5 bases short and J 6 bases short, with 20 bases between. CDR3 length: 15 residues. CDR3 in amino acids: CSVRGEGGRSNEQFF. The CDR3 DNA sequence: TGCAGCGTTCGCGGAGAGGGGGGGAGGTCCAATGAGCAGTTCTTC.

This clonotype was detected ten times or more. The genes are TRBV27 and TRBJ2-7, with D possibly matching TRBD1 (7 bases). Germline-derived CDR1 and CDR2 are MNHEY and SMNVEV (reference sequence). The CDR3 contains 14 residues. Deletions cut 5 bases from V and 2 bases from J, with 13 bases between. CDR3 nucleotides: TGTGCCAGCAGTAAGCAGGGGGAGGCCTACGAGCAGTACTTC. It specifies CASSKQGEAYEQYF.

The sample holds many counts of this clonotype. V gene TRBV5-1 combines with J gene TRBJ1-5; 12 nucleotides agree with TRBD1. Germline assignment: CDR1 SGHRS and CDR2 YFSETQ. J was trimmed by 4 bases and V by 4 bases; bases with no gene match: 9. The CDR3 contains 17 residues. This CDR3 reads CASSPGQGASRNQPQHF. The CDR3 region has the DNA TGCGCCAGCAGCCCGGGACAGGGGGCAAGTCGGAATCAGCCCCAGCATTTT.

This clonotype was seen more than once but under ten times. The V and J genes are TRBV29-1 and TRBJ2-3; TRBD2 matches 10 bases. The germline gives CDR1 SQVTM, CDR2 ANQGSEA. V gave up 4 bases and J gave up 0 bases; unmatched junction bases: 7. The CDR3 length is 16 residues. Written as DNA, the CDR3 is TGCAGCGTTGGAGGGACTAGCGATTCTAGCACAGATACGCAGTATTTT. This sequence encodes CSVGGTSDSSTDTQYF.

This clonotype was counted many times. This sequence joins TRBV27 and TRBJ2-7, with D possibly being TRBD1 (6 bases). This CDR3 is built from 14 residues. Deletions cut 5 bases from V and 3 bases from J, with 14 bases between. The germline gives CDR1 MNHEY, CDR2 SMNVEV (reference sequence). CDR3 bases: TGTGCCAGCAGTCCACAGGGTCGGTTCTACGAGCAGTACTTC. This encodes CASSPQGRFYEQYF.

V is TRBV7-2 and J is TRBJ2-5, with 13 bases aligning to TRBD2. This CDR3 spans 15 amino acids. The V segment lost 4 bases and the J segment 4 bases; nucleotides outside the gene matches: 3. CDR1 SGHTA and CDR2 FQGNSA come from the germline V gene. CDR3 loop: CASSSTSGGGETQYF. The DNA for the CDR3 is TGTGCCAGCAGCTCTACTAGCGGGGGGGGAGAGACCCAGTACTTC.

At least ten counts were recorded for this clonotype. CDR3 loop: CSARDWGFSNQPQHF. As DNA, the CDR3 is TGCAGTGCTAGAGATTGGGGGTTTAGCAATCAGCCCCAGCATTTT. The chain employs TRBV20-1 and TRBJ1-5; D possibly corresponds to TRBD1 (5 bases). CDR3 length: 15 residues. Germline V gene lookup returns CDR1 DFQATT and CDR2 SNEGSKA (reference sequence). V dropped 0 bases and J dropped 0 bases, with 9 bases sitting between them.

This chain connects TRBV28 to TRBJ2-5, with D possibly being TRBD2 (5 bases). CDR1 is MDHEN and CDR2 is SYDVKM in the germline V gene. V was clipped by 7 bases and J by 4 bases, with 13 bases between them. The CDR3 contains 13 residues. In nucleotides, the CDR3 is TGTGCCAGCACCCCGGGCGGGCTAGAGACCCAGTACTTC. Amino acids: CASTPGGLETQYF.

This clonotype was counted between two and nine times. This chain links TRBV20-1 with TRBJ1-6; D call uncertain. V gave up 1 base and J gave up 9 bases, with 7 bases separating them. This CDR3 has 12 amino acids. Germline lookup yields CDR1 DFQATT and CDR2 SNEGSKA (reference sequence). The CDR3: CSARVGGSPLHF. The CDR3 DNA sequence: TGCAGTGCTAGAGTAGGTGGTTCACCCCTCCACTTT.

This clonotype has just a few counts. J is TRBJ2-7 and V is TRBV11-2, with 13 bases identical to TRBD2. Germline V lookup: CDR1 SGHAT, CDR2 FQNNGV. CDR3 length: 17 residues. The V segment lost 2 bases and the J segment 6 bases; nucleotides outside the gene matches: 10. The CDR3 DNA sequence: TGTGCCAGCAGCTTACTTAGGACTAGCGGGAGTTCGAGCGAGCAGTACTTC. It codes for CASSLLRTSGSSSEQYF.

The J gene is TRBJ2-7, the V gene TRBV9; D possibly corresponds to TRBD1 (6 bases). V was trimmed by 4 bases and J by 2 bases, leaving 16 bases between them. The CDR3 length is 15 residues. The germline CDR1 and CDR2 sequences are SGDLS and YYNGEE. The CDR3 spells CASSPSGTSTYEQYF. DNA for the CDR3: TGTGCCAGCAGCCCATCCGGGACATCAACCTACGAGCAGTACTTC.

The chain combines TRBV2 with TRBJ2-5; perhaps TRBD2 as D (5 bases). The CDR3 extends over 12 amino acids. V was clipped by 2 bases and J by 5 bases, with 6 bases between them. CDR1 SNHLY and CDR2 FYNNEI come from the germline V gene. CDR3 nucleotide sequence: TGTGCCAGCAGTGAAACGGGGGAGACCCAGTACTTC. This sequence encodes CASSETGETQYF.

This chain links TRBV5-1 with TRBJ2-7, with D possibly being TRBD2 (6 bases). Deletions cut 6 bases from V and 0 bases from J, with 16 bases between. Per the germline V gene, CDR1 is SGHRS and CDR2 is YFSETQ. CDR3 length equals 15 residues. The CDR3 loop reads CASTFTAGSSYEQYF. CDR3 in DNA: TGCGCCAGCACTTTTACCGCGGGGAGCTCCTACGAGCAGTACTTC. Full variable domain (rest looked up from reference TRBV5-1 and TRBJ2-7): KAGVTQTPRYLIKTRGQQVTLSCSPISGHRSVSWYQQTPGQGLQFLFEYFSETQRNKGNFPGRFSGRQFSNSRSEMNVSTLELGDSALYLCASTFTAGSSYEQYFGPGTRLTVT.

The chain employs TRBV20-1 and TRBJ2-3, with unresolved D. Germline lookup yields CDR1 DFQATT and CDR2 SNEGSKA (reference sequence). The CDR3 length is 13 residues. The germline V and J ends were trimmed by 3 bases and 3 bases, with 10 bases remaining between them. CDR3 coding DNA: TGCAGTGCTAGTTCGAGTATGACAGATACGCAGTATTTT. This translates into CSASSSMTDTQYF.